The 11 T cell receptor beta chains in this list originate from one sample, sequenced in a study of neurological immune-mediated disorders. A single record per CDR3 protein comes from TCRdb applying MiXCR to the 5' RACE reads. The profile shows 30,000 or so distinct CDR3 sequences, approximately 4% of them singletons. Sequencing was done on a sample of CD4+ T cells from blood. These receptors were taken from a woman in her forties in good health.

This clonotype was observed at least ten times. The chain carries TRBV10-2 and TRBJ2-1; weak D call: TRBD2 (6 bases). CDR1 and CDR2 from the germline V gene are WSHSY and SAAADI. This CDR3 is built from 12 residues. The V end lost 8 bases, the J end lost 3 bases, and 8 bases lay between the germline ends. CDR3 residues: CASLGGYNEQFF. CDR3 sequence (DNA): TGCGCCAGCTTGGGGGGCTACAATGAGCAGTTCTTC.

This clonotype has at least ten counts. The chain recombines TRBV27 with TRBJ2-1; 10 bases fit TRBD2. The germline V gene has CDR1 MNHEY and CDR2 SMNVEV (reference sequence). The CDR3 extends over 16 amino acids. Trimming at V came to 7 bases and at J to 5 bases, leaving 11 bases not matched to a gene. In DNA form, the CDR3 reads TGTGCCAGCACCCGCCCGGGAGCGGGGGGGAACAATGAGCAGTTCTTC. This encodes CASTRPGAGGNNEQFF.

At least ten counts were recorded for this clonotype. As DNA, the CDR3 is TGTGCCAGCAGCCAGGGGTCCGGCGAGCAGTACTTC. As protein: CASSQGSGEQYF. This rearrangement joins TRBV28 to TRBJ2-7; tentative D call: TRBD1 (6 bases). Trimming left V 6 bases short and J 6 bases short, with 12 bases between. The CDR3 loop spans 12 amino acids. Per the germline V gene, CDR1 is MDHEN and CDR2 is SYDVKM.

This clonotype occurred many times. The chain carries TRBV4-1 and TRBJ2-3; D possibly matches TRBD1 or TRBD2 (6 bases each). V shed 4 bases and J shed 5 bases, with 16 bases lying between them. This CDR3 is 15 amino acids long. The germline CDR1 and CDR2 sequences are MGHRA and YSYEKL. The CDR3 DNA reads TGCGCCAGCAGCCCCTGGGGGGCCCCGGGAGATACGCAGTATTTT. This encodes CASSPWGAPGDTQYF.

The CDR3: CASSFRRSVTNYGYTF. CDR3 DNA: TGTGCCAGCAGTTTTCGTCGGTCAGTCACTAACTATGGCTACACCTTC. The chain links TRBV12-3 or TRBV12-4 to TRBJ1-2; D gene unclear. The CDR3 is 16 residues long. Trimming took 3 bases from V and 0 from J, leaving 14 bases between them.

This clonotype was detected ten times or more. The chain combines TRBV7-9 with TRBJ1-1; no clear D gene. The CDR3 runs 12 residues. Germline lookup yields CDR1 SEHNR and CDR2 FQNEAQ (reference sequence). V was shortened by 4 bases and J by 2 bases, with 5 bases between the two germline ends. CDR3 DNA: TGTGCCAGCAGCTGGGATAACACTGAAGCTTTCTTT. Amino acid sequence: CASSWDNTEAFF.

This clonotype appeared many times. The V and J genes are TRBV7-3 and TRBJ2-3, with 12 bases aligning to TRBD2. The germline CDR1 and CDR2 sequences are SGHTA and FQGTGA. V was clipped by 4 bases and J by 1 base; unmatched bases: 3. The length of the CDR3 is 16 residues. The CDR3 region has the DNA TGTGCCAGCAGCTCCAGGACTAGCGGGGGCACAGATACGCAGTATTTT. As protein: CASSSRTSGGTDTQYF.

Worth noting for this clonotype: It is likely a read error, because the conserved phenylalanine at the end of the CDR3 is missing. CDR3 nucleotide sequence: TGCAGTGCTAGAGCCGCAAGGACCTACAATGAGCAGTTCTCT. The encoded protein is CSARAARTYNEQFS. The rearrangement links TRBV20-1 to TRBJ2-1; D unclear. With 1 base removed from V and 2 bases from J, the gap between germline ends came to 9 bases. CDR1 is DFQATT and CDR2 is SNEGSKA in the germline V gene (reference sequence). The CDR3 loop spans 14 amino acids.

This clonotype has a count of ten or more. The CDR3 DNA is TGCAGTGCTGATCCGGGTTACACCGGGGAGCTGTTTTTT. It codes for CSADPGYTGELFF. V usage is TRBV20-1 and J usage is TRBJ2-2; the D is unclear. Trimming removed 5 bases at V and 3 bases at J, with 10 bases between. The V gene's germline CDR1 is DFQATT and CDR2 SNEGSKA (reference sequence). CDR3 size: 13 residues.

Many counts were recorded for this clonotype. A read error may produce the germline difference seen at one junction end. The rearrangement joins TRBV20-1 to TRBJ1-2; no reliable D call. Looked up from germline, CDR1 is DFQATT and CDR2 is SNEGSKA (reference sequence). There are 15 residues in the CDR3. Here the CDR3 reads CSARYGFDRQGSIAF. The CDR3 DNA reads as TGCAGTGCTAGATACGGGTTTGATCGACAAGGGAGCATCGCCTTC.

This clonotype showed up many times. V is TRBV27 and J is TRBJ2-2; 7 bases agree with TRBD2. Germline V CDR1 and CDR2: MNHEY, SMNVEV (reference sequence). V gave up 8 bases and J gave up 7 bases; unmatched junction bases: 10. This CDR3 has 14 amino acids. The CDR3 region is CASRLPGEGGELFF. Here the CDR3 DNA reads TGTGCCAGCCGCCTACCGGGGGAGGGCGGGGAGCTGTTTTTT.